This T cell receptor beta chain stems from a study of blood T cell repertoires in COVID-19. The overall study: Sites in the United States, Italy and Spain provided acute and convalescent COVID-19 samples.

CDR1 and CDR2 from the germline V gene are SGHNT and YYREEE (reference sequence). CDR3 length: 16 residues. The germline V and J ends were trimmed by 0 bases and 0 bases, with 11 bases remaining between them. This clone came up many times. The assay was immunoSEQ multiplex PCR, and TCRdb's table has in-frame clones only and misses some. The sample lists 250,000 to 400,000 clones, under 90% occurring once. This rearrangement joins TRBV5-4 to TRBJ2-3; D gene ambiguous. This TCR derives from a woman in her thirties with COVID-19, enrolled during active disease. Sequenced: peripheral blood. The DNA for the CDR3 is TGTGCCAGCAGCTTGGGGGCAGTCACTAGCACAGATACGCAGTATTTT. This gives the protein CASSLGAVTSTDTQYF.